Sequencing of this T cell receptor (beta chain) was carried out in a study of blood T cells in healthy people across ages (dated by TCRdb to between 2014 and 2017). About the full investigation: In model experiments, template switching captured roughly one uniquely barcoded TCR beta cDNA molecule for every two T cells. Donors of different ages were randomly distributed across sequencing lanes to avoid experimental bias. Age-related changes in TCR beta repertoire diversity were measured in the study by deep sequencing normalized with unique cDNA molecular identifiers. Donors were grouped into four age groups: young (average 16 years), middle-aged (39), aged (around 60) and long-lived (roughly 80). Two additional independent replicas of 1 million unique cDNA reads from the same blood draw were analyzed for two donors (one aged 18 to 30 and one aged 80 or older).

This clonotype was detected many times. What this receptor recognizes is not known. Base quality data are lacking; no much larger clone is found one base away. The germline V gene sets CDR1 to MNHEY and CDR2 to SVGAGI. The CDR3 runs 14 amino acids, cysteine and phenylalanine included. Here the CDR3 DNA is all that survives: 42 bases in frame from base 1. V is reduced by 7 bases and J by 5 bases, leaving a spacing of 17 bases between them. What the research found in general, with its limitations: There was a strong correlation between observed TCR beta diversity and the percentage of naive T cells measured by flow cytometry. As age increased, observed TCR beta diversity per million T cells dropped in a roughly linear way, and a significant reduction was already evident by age about 40. Compared with the aged group, more naive CD4+ T cells, fewer expanded clones and increased TCR diversity were shown by the long-lived group, suggesting age selection. Donor CMV infection status was unknown, potentially confounding age-related changes in expanded clonotypes. Bulk unsorted PBMC profiling prevented conclusive comparison of naive and antigen-experienced compartments. Total diversity estimates from one million sequenced T cells were considered lower bounds and underestimates.

The roughly 42 donors, aged about 6 to 95 years, were systemically healthy Caucasian individuals from Russia. Each donor gave ten milliliters of peripheral blood, collected into EDTA-treated Vacutainer tubes. PBMCs were isolated by Ficoll-Paque density-gradient centrifugation, with at least 7 million obtained per sample. Total RNA was extracted from PBMCs with Trizol reagent, with at least 6 micrograms obtained per sample. Naive CD45RAhigh/CD27high T cell percentages were measured by flow cytometry on a PBMC aliquot from every donor. Receptor amplification or capture employed 5' RACE. The sequencer listed for this sample is Illumina HiSeq 2500. A second roughly 6 to 12 cycle PCR used a sample-barcoded 5' primer and a J-beta primer mix. Each TCR beta cDNA molecule received a unique molecular identifier from a template-switch 5' adaptor carrying 12 random nucleotides. At least 2.5 million CDR3-containing paired-end reads were obtained from each sample. First-strand cDNA was synthesized from all RNA with the Mint cDNA synthesis kit, primed by a TRBC-specific oligonucleotide. Following uracil-DNA glycosylase treatment, a first 18-cycle PCR with universal primers M1SS and BC2_uni_R was performed on all cDNA. The source study handled its data this way. Each sample was normalized by randomly selecting 1 million high-quality reads, each carrying a distinct molecular identifier. Instead of being binned into consensus sequences, reads that shared molecular identifiers were thrown out. MiTCR, run with a Q25 quality threshold and the strictest error-elimination algorithm, handled CDR3 identification, clonotype clustering and error correction. A nonparametric unseen species model with Euler transformation was used to estimate a lower bound on total TCR beta diversity. TCRdb trimmed the raw reads at Q25, called clones with MiXCR and kept productive beta chains. Rows matching on CDR3 protein sequence are summarized as one entry with the most common DNA and genes. These V and J calls rely on TCRdb rather than the paper's analysis. The sample profile shows about 580,000 distinct CDR3 sequences; 45% to 55% of them were found once. The top ten hold under 30% of the sample.

Sequencing used blood. This receptor was obtained from a man aged 80 or over in good health. The chain uses TRBV6-5 and TRBJ1-2; the D gene lacks a confident call. This receptor carries the CDR3 CASTTTAGGYGYTF. In nucleotide form, the sequence is TGTGCCAGCACCACGACGGCAGGCGGGTATGGCTACACCTTC.